The entry below gives a single TCR beta chain sequence along with its context. The data were taken from a study of blood T cell repertoires in COVID-19. Whole-study context: Whether acute or convalescent, the COVID-19 samples came from the United States, Italy and Spain.

The repertoire was sequenced with immunoSEQ multiplex PCR; TCRdb's copy has only in-frame clones and lacks some. The table includes just over 95,000 clones, about nine tenths detected once. Germline-derived CDR1 and CDR2 are SGHAT and FQNNGV. This CDR3 is built from 14 residues. J was trimmed by 9 bases and V by 1 base; bases with no gene match: 6. V is TRBV11-2 and J is TRBJ2-4; TRBD2 matches 7 bases. The clonotype originates from a man aged 55 to 70 with acute or convalescent COVID-19. The sample was peripheral blood. The chain's CDR3 is CASSLVRGSSIQYF. The CDR3 DNA follows: TGTGCCAGCAGCTTAGTGCGGGGGTCGTCCATTCAGTACTTC.